Here is one T cell receptor (beta chain) with its context. The source of the sample is a study of blood T cell repertoires in COVID-19. Across the whole study: For recovered donors of Cohort 3, there were two negative PCRs, clearance, or symptom resolution. Sample material is recorded as cDNA or gDNA derived from T cells, B-cell-depleted T cells, or PBMCs.

Libraries were prepared by immunoSEQ multiplex PCR; TCRdb keeps only in-frame clonotypes and omits some of them. The sample yields approximately 360,000 clones, about 87% seen once. With 5 bases clipped from V and 5 bases from J, the junction kept 11 bases outside the gene matches. The CDR3 runs 15 residues. Germline V gives CDR1 SNHLY, CDR2 FYNNEI. This sequence was found in a man aged 35 to 55 in a cohort exposed to, infected with or recovered from COVID-19 (not recorded which). This sequence joins TRBV2 and TRBJ2-7; TRBD1 agrees at 8 bases. Sample: PBMCs or T cells enriched from blood (not recorded which). CDR3 sequence (DNA): TGTGCCAGCAGTCCCCAGGGACAGGCGGGGCACGAGCAGTACTTC. Protein: CASSPQGQAGHEQYF.